This T cell receptor beta chain derives from a study of beta chain features in type 1 diabetes listed by TCRdb under 2018. With respect to the entire study: Mean age, gender distribution, total cell number and subset yield were not different between patients and healthy donors. The study compared the TCRB repertoires of sorted circulating CD4+ T cell subsets in recently diagnosed type 1 diabetes patients with those in matched healthy donors. Regulatory and stem cell-like memory subsets were obtained from only 8 patients and roughly 8 healthy donors, while naive and central memory subsets were obtained from all 30 or so donors. A total of over 95,000,000 sorted cells were examined across all samples, and RNA yield correlated strongly with the number of cells per subset.

The entire amount of isolated RNA was reverse transcribed using the High Capacity cDNA Reverse Transcription Kit, so the sequenced TCRB transcripts were expressed ones. Deep immunoSEQ sequencing was applied to naive, central memory and regulatory T cell samples, giving an average of about 3.7 million total reads per sample. Sorted cells were lysed in RLT buffer and RNA was extracted with DNase-treated RNeasy Micro or Mini kits, depending on cell number. To prevent cross-contamination, each cell subset was processed individually, whereas patient and healthy donor samples were processed jointly. The immunoSEQ multiplex PCR was used to amplify TCRB sequences from cDNA, generating 87-bp fragments that spanned the CDR3 region. Sequencing of the amplicons was performed on the Illumina HiSeq platform. Regarding the original processing steps: PCR bias was corrected computationally using synthetic template baselines, and reads within Hamming distance 2 were collapsed, with unmergeable singletons discarded. By aligning reads against IMGT, V, D and J genes, CDR3 length, and insertions or deletions at six rearrangement sites were assigned. Clonotype counts were normalized to sorted cell number within each subset before computing true diversity and Gini coefficients with the tcR R package. The overlap coefficient, calculated on TCRB nucleotide sequences, was used to quantify repertoire sharing. Out-of-frame TCRB sequences from naive cells were analyzed as a proxy for the pre-selection repertoire. In TCRdb, the immuneACCESS table is reduced to in-frame sequences with V and J assigned. These tables do not hold every clone; where another copy was compared, an unresolved V gene accounts for under half, and the others remain unexplained. Clonal size and the V and J genes are those of that table, whereas D and trimming came from the DNA. The sample records around 240,000 clones, over 9.5% of which are singletons. Of the sample, about 0.03% falls within the top ten clones.

The CDR3 sequence holds 20 residues, the cysteine and phenylalanine included. The retained sequence is limited to the CDR3, 60 bases, with the frame set at the first base. For CDR1 and CDR2, the germline V gene lists SGHRS and YFSETQ. V is clipped by 4 bases and J by 0 bases, and the sequence between their germline boundaries is 26 bases long. The study at large found these results: Because the HLA sub-analyses included only small numbers of individuals, any influence of HLA type on TCRB rearrangement was left unresolved. Because cDNA was sequenced instead of genomic DNA, activated cells with high expression could be over-represented, although the groups did not differ in activation or CD3 levels. Shorter templates might be favored by PCR, yet because patient and control samples were amplified and corrected together, any such skew would affect both groups equally. A moderate but significant shortening of TCRB CDR3 length was observed in type 1 diabetes patients in all four CD4+ subsets. Naive, central memory and regulatory TCRB repertoires appeared to be more alike among patients than among healthy donors. Fewer insertions and more nucleotide deletions at VDJ recombination sites were observed in patients with type 1 diabetes, implying thymic rearrangement abnormalities.

Each donor gave one peripheral blood draw, roughly 0.12 L on average, collected into heparinised tubes. A BD FACSAria II and a panel including CD45RO, CCR7, CD25, CD127, CD95 and CD27 were used to sort naive, central memory, regulatory and stem cell-like memory CD4+ T cells. All sorted populations exceeded 98% purity. PBMCs were separated immediately by Lymphoprep density gradient centrifugation and were stained directly, without being cultured. Samples were stained and sorted in pairs, with one healthy donor and one patient per experiment, so that batch effects were minimized. Remarks on this clone: Its antigen is not yet known. No base quality information exists; no much larger clone differs at one position.

The chain was built from TRBV5-1 and TRBJ2-1; matching of 6 bases hints at TRBD1 as the D gene. This clonotype was sampled from a woman aged 18-29 years in good health. The source material was naive CD4+ T cells from blood. The cell subset or site tag for this specimen amounts to: true naive CD4+ T cells. The CDR3 reads as follows: CASSLLLGGSKPDSYNEQFF. The bases are TGCGCCAGCAGCCTCCTGTTAGGGGGTTCGAAGCCCGACTCCTACAATGAGCAGTTCTTC. Reference TRBV5-1 and TRBJ2-1 genes cover what lies past the CDR3, so the full variable domain is KAGVTQTPRYLIKTRGQQVTLSCSPISGHRSVSWYQQTPGQGLQFLFEYFSETQRNKGNFPGRFSGRQFSNSRSEMNVSTLELGDSALYLCASSLLLGGSKPDSYNEQFFGPGTRLTVL.